A single sample gave rise to the 18 T cell receptor beta chains below, sequenced in a study of post-analysis software for immune sequencing data. Incorporated into the TCR beta cDNA libraries were unique molecular identifiers, which served to reduce PCR and sequencing biases. Using its own MiXCR run on the PCR reads, TCRdb lists one record per CDR3 protein. Of roughly 670,000 distinct CDR3 sequences in the sample, approximately 59% are singletons; the top ten hold approximately 10%. Study observations and caveats: Four or five TRBV segments were more frequent in patients than controls; TRBV5-6, TRBV5-1 and TRBV20-1 belonged to this group.

Antigen specificity for these receptors is unknown. What was sequenced was blood. Receptors were obtained from a girl aged 2 to 10 with multiple sclerosis.

The chain joins TRBV7-2 to TRBJ2-7; the match to TRBD2 covers 12 bases. Matching the DNA end better, TRBJ2-5 makes the J call doubtful. Looked up from germline, CDR1 is SGHTA and CDR2 is FQGNSA. The length of the CDR3 is 17 residues. CDR3 sequence reads: CASSLDPGLAGRETQYF. The DNA of the CDR3 is TGTGCCAGCAGCTTAGACCCGGGACTAGCGGGCAGGGAGACCCAGTACTTC.

This chain links TRBV5-5 with TRBJ1-2, with unresolved D. The germline V gene has CDR1 SGHKS and CDR2 YYEKEE (reference sequence). This CDR3 has 12 residues. Trimming removed 4 bases from V and 6 bases from J, with 10 bases in between. The CDR3 reads CASSPSGDGYTF. In DNA, the CDR3 is TGTGCCAGCAGCCCCTCAGGTGATGGCTACACCTTC.

This clonotype turned up a few times. The chain joins TRBV7-3 to TRBJ2-7, with 11 bases aligning to TRBD1. J lost 4 bases, V lost 5 bases, and 7 bases had no gene match. The CDR3 is 15 residues long. Per the germline V gene, CDR1 is SGHTA and CDR2 is FQGTGA. The CDR3 nucleotides read TGTGCCAGCAGCCCAACCGGGACAGGGGGATACGAGCAGTACTTC. It specifies CASSPTGTGGYEQYF. The variable domain in full, with the rest retrieved from reference TRBV7-3 and TRBJ2-7, is GAGVSQTPSNKVTEKGKYVELRCDPISGHTALYWYRQSLGQGPEFLIYFQGTGAADDSGLPNDRFFAVRPEGSVSTLKIQRTERGDSAVYLCASSPTGTGGYEQYFGPGTRLTVT.

The CDR3 sequence is CSVRRTSGKNEQFF. CDR3 DNA: TGCAGCGTTAGAAGGACTAGCGGGAAAAATGAGCAGTTCTTC. The V gene is TRBV29-1, the J gene TRBJ2-1; TRBD2 matches 12 bases. The J segment lost 7 bases and the V segment lost 5 bases, leaving 6 bases of the junction unmatched. Germline CDR1 and CDR2: SQVTM and ANQGSEA. This CDR3 spans 14 amino acids.

The table lists this clonotype with a few counts. V gene TRBV4-3 combines with J gene TRBJ1-5; D remains unclear. The germline V gene encodes CDR1 LGHNA and CDR2 YSLEER. With 0 bases removed from V and 6 bases from J, the gap between germline ends came to 15 bases. CDR3 length equals 16 residues. This chain's CDR3 is CASSQEYSAEGQPQHF. The DNA for the CDR3 is TGCGCCAGCAGCCAAGAATACAGCGCCGAGGGTCAGCCCCAGCATTTT.

The sample holds a few counts of this clonotype. The chain couples TRBV5-1 to TRBJ2-7; 14 bases fit TRBD2. The CDR3 sequence is 18 residues long. With V trimmed by 5 bases and J by 2 bases, 12 bases remained unmatched. Germline V gives CDR1 SGHRS, CDR2 YFSETQ. The CDR3: CASRLATRLAGGPYEQYF. CDR3 nucleotides: TGCGCCAGCAGACTTGCTACCAGACTAGCGGGAGGGCCCTACGAGCAGTACTTC.

V usage is TRBV20-1 and J usage is TRBJ2-3, with 11 bases aligning to TRBD2. Germline CDR1 is DFQATT and CDR2 is SNEGSKA (reference sequence). The CDR3 has 14 residues. The trim removed 7 bases at V and 0 bases at J, leaving 3 bases unmatched. The CDR3 DNA follows: TGCAGTGAACTAGCGGGGGATAGCACAGATACGCAGTATTTT. Amino acid sequence: CSELAGDSTDTQYF.

The chain uses TRBV15 and TRBJ2-7; unclear D gene. CDR1 and CDR2 (germline): LNHNV, YYDKDF (reference sequence). The CDR3 totals 14 residues. The V end lost 0 bases, the J end lost 2 bases, and 8 bases lay between the germline ends. CDR3 residues: CATSRDPGAYEQYF. The CDR3 DNA reads TGTGCCACCAGCAGAGATCCTGGGGCCTACGAGCAGTACTTC.

V and J are TRBV27 and TRBJ2-5, with 9 bases aligning to TRBD2. Germline V lookup: CDR1 MNHEY, CDR2 SMNVEV (reference sequence). V trimming: 5 bases; J trimming: 1 base; junction bases outside the gene matches: 5. This CDR3 region has 15 residues. CDR3 bases: TGTGCCAGCAGTCAACTAGCGGGTCTCCAAGAGACCCAGTACTTC. Its protein is CASSQLAGLQETQYF.

This chain connects TRBV7-9 to TRBJ2-7; D unresolved. The CDR3 totals 14 residues. Germline-derived CDR1 and CDR2 are SEHNR and FQNEAQ (reference sequence). Trimming cost V 0 bases and J 2 bases, with 8 bases left between them. The CDR3 nucleotides are TGTGCCAGCAGCTTAGCGACTGATACCTACGAGCAGTACTTC. It yields the protein CASSLATDTYEQYF.

This clonotype was picked up a small number of times. The genes are TRBV9 and TRBJ2-5; 10 bases align to TRBD2. The CDR3 totals 15 residues. The V segment lost 3 bases and the J segment 2 bases; nucleotides outside the gene matches: 4. Germline-derived CDR1 and CDR2 are SGDLS and YYNGEE. CDR3 sequence reads: CASSATSGTQETQYF. In nucleotides, the CDR3 is TGTGCCAGCAGCGCCACTAGCGGGACTCAAGAGACCCAGTACTTC.

The chain couples TRBV3-1 to TRBJ2-1; D possibly corresponds to TRBD2 (6 bases). Trimming took 0 bases from V and 8 from J, leaving 14 bases between them. This CDR3 is built from 15 residues. Germline loops: CDR1 LGHDT, CDR2 YNNKEL (reference sequence). CDR3 DNA: TGTGCCAGCAGCCAAGATGCGACTAGTGGCCATGAGCAGTTCTTC. Its protein is CASSQDATSGHEQFF.

The chain joins TRBV5-1 to TRBJ1-2; D uncertain. The CDR3 extends over 14 amino acids. Looked up from germline, CDR1 is SGHRS and CDR2 is YFSETQ. V lost 0 bases and J lost 5, with 11 bases in between. For the CDR3, the DNA is TGCGCCAGCAGCTTGGGGCAGGCTGAGTATGGCTACACCTTC. Its translation: CASSLGQAEYGYTF.

In regard to this clonotype: Given the absence of the conserved phenylalanine or tryptophan at the CDR3 end, a read error is likely. V is TRBV12-3 or TRBV12-4 and J is TRBJ2-5; D gene ambiguous. There are 13 residues in the CDR3. The germline V and J ends were trimmed by 3 bases and 4 bases, with 9 bases remaining between them. CDR3 sequence (DNA): TGTGCCAGCAGTTTTAATTTTGGAGAGACCCAGTACTGC. It translates to CASSFNFGETQYC.

V gene TRBV27 combines with J gene TRBJ1-2; D not certain. Germline CDR1 MNHEY, CDR2 SMNVEV (reference sequence). The CDR3 has 17 amino acids. V lost 1 base to trimming and J lost 7 bases, with 22 bases between them. CDR3 loop: CASSLCPVGAILCGYTF. CDR3 sequence (DNA): TGTGCCAGCAGTTTATGTCCTGTAGGCGCTATATTGTGTGGCTACACCTTC.

The chain combines TRBV12-3 or TRBV12-4 with TRBJ2-3; 9 bases agree with TRBD2. Germline trimming cut 4 bases from V and 2 bases from J; bases unmatched to any gene: 7. The CDR3 extends over 16 amino acids. CDR3 sequence reads: CASSSGTSPFTDTQYF. The CDR3 DNA sequence: TGTGCCAGCAGTTCCGGGACTAGCCCATTCACAGATACGCAGTATTTT.

The J gene is TRBJ2-7, the V gene TRBV7-2; tentatively, D is TRBD2 (6 bases). CDR1 is SGHTA and CDR2 is FQGNSA in the germline V gene. Trimming stripped 1 base from V and 0 bases from J, with 13 bases between. The CDR3 sequence is 16 residues long. CDR3 in amino acids: CASSLVASASSYEQYF. The CDR3 DNA is TGTGCCAGCAGCTTAGTGGCTAGCGCGTCCTCCTACGAGCAGTACTTC. Looking up the rest from reference TRBV7-2 and TRBJ2-7 gives the full variable domain: GAGVSQSPSNKVTEKGKDVELRCDPISGHTALYWYRQSLGQGLEFLIYFQGNSAPDKSGLPSDRFSAERTGGSVSTLTIQRTQQEDSAVYLCASSLVASASSYEQYFGPGTRLTVT.

A few counts support this clonotype. J is TRBJ1-1 and V is TRBV6-6; no firm D call. Germline lookup yields CDR1 MNHNY and CDR2 SVGAGI (reference sequence). Trimming pared 5 bases from V and 4 bases from J, leaving 11 bases between. The CDR3 has 13 amino acids. The CDR3 nucleotides read TGTGCCAGCAGTCTGGACGGAACCACTGAAGCTTTCTTT. Residues: CASSLDGTTEAFF.